One and the same sample provided the 8 T cell receptor beta chains below, sequenced in a study of blood T cell repertoires in COVID-19. This table comes from immunoSEQ multiplex PCR, and its TCRdb copy is limited to in-frame clones, with some not included. Seen here are 250,000 to 300,000 clones, about 90% observed once, and the top ten hold 2% to 2.5%. Sequencing was done on a sample of peripheral blood. These receptors originate from a woman in her 50s who had recovered from COVID-19.

V usage is TRBV30 and J usage is TRBJ1-1; a possible D gene is TRBD1 (5 bases). The CDR3 runs 13 residues. The germline V and J ends were trimmed by 5 bases and 5 bases, with 15 bases remaining between them. In germline, CDR1 is GTSNPN, CDR2 SVGIG (reference sequence). CDR3 coding DNA: TGTGCCTGGGGCCTTGGGGGAGGGACTGAAGCTTTCTTT. This encodes CAWGLGGGTEAFF. Filled out from reference TRBV30 and TRBJ1-1, the complete variable domain reads SQTIHQWPATLVQPVGSPLSLECTVEGTSNPNLYWYRQAAGRGLQLLFYSVGIGQISSEVPQNLSASRPQDRQFILSSKKLLLSDSGFYLCAWGLGGGTEAFFGQGTRLTVV.

The genes are TRBV19 and TRBJ2-7; 13 bases match TRBD2. There are 13 residues in the CDR3. V lost 7 bases to trimming and J lost 5 bases; unmatched junction nucleotides: 2. From germline, CDR1 is LNHDA and CDR2 SQIVND (reference sequence). CDR3 nucleotide sequence: TGTGCCAGTACGGGACTAGCGGGAAACGAGCAGTACTTC. Translation gives CASTGLAGNEQYF.

The J gene is TRBJ1-1, the V gene TRBV7-2; possible D gene TRBD1, 6 bases. CDR1 and CDR2 from the germline V gene are SGHTA and FQGNSA. CDR3 size: 16 residues. Trimming removed 10 bases at V and 3 bases at J, with 24 bases between. This CDR3 reads CATQVSGGLRHTEAFF. In nucleotides, the CDR3 is TGTGCCACCCAGGTATCGGGGGGCCTTAGGCACACTGAAGCTTTCTTT.

The genes are TRBV19 and TRBJ1-2; a possible D gene is TRBD1 (6 bases). This CDR3 is built from 13 residues. The germline V gene has CDR1 LNHDA and CDR2 SQIVND (reference sequence). V shed 0 bases and J shed 6 bases, with 8 bases lying between them. The CDR3 nucleotides read TGTGCCAGTAGTATAGAGGGGGCAGATGGCTACACCTTC. It specifies CASSIEGADGYTF.

The chain uses TRBV19 and TRBJ1-2, with 8 bases that match TRBD1. The CDR3 consists of 14 residues. Trimming removed 6 bases from V and 0 bases from J; junction bases left unmatched: 3. The V gene's germline CDR1 is LNHDA and CDR2 SQIVND (reference sequence). CDR3 bases: TGTGCCAGTAGCCGACAGGGGCCTAACTATGGCTACACCTTC. Its translation is CASSRQGPNYGYTF.

A word on this clone: Different DNA sequences within this sample yield the same CDR3. The chain couples TRBV7-2 to TRBJ2-5; possible D gene TRBD1, 6 bases. This CDR3 region has 13 residues. The V end was cut by 2 bases, the J end by 4 bases, with 8 bases between. Germline V gene data show CDR1 as SGHTA and CDR2 as FQGNSA. CDR3 nucleotide sequence: TGTGCCAGCAGCTTAAGAGGGGGAGAGACCCAGTACTTC. This gives the protein CASSLRGGETQYF.

The V call is TRBV25-1, the J call TRBJ2-2, with TRBD1 matching 10 bases. The CDR3 totals 14 residues. Trimming removed 8 bases from V and 6 bases from J; junction bases left unmatched: 6. The germline gives CDR1 MGHDK, CDR2 SYGVNS. The CDR3 spells CASLPGQGPGELFF. The CDR3 coding sequence is TGTGCCAGCCTTCCGGGACAGGGGCCCGGGGAGCTGTTTTTT.

V gene TRBV19 combines with J gene TRBJ1-5, with D perhaps matching TRBD1 (6 bases). Trimming cost V 2 bases and J 6 bases, with 14 bases left between them. The CDR3 is made up of 15 amino acids. The germline V gene encodes CDR1 LNHDA and CDR2 SQIVND (reference sequence). The CDR3 loop reads CASSISGAGVQPQHF. CDR3 DNA: TGTGCCAGTAGTATAAGCGGGGCAGGGGTTCAGCCCCAGCATTTT.